The rows below give T cell receptor beta chains drawn from one sample of a study of T cell repertoires in cytomegalovirus infection. Their cognate antigens are unknown. A single record per CDR3 protein comes from TCRdb applying MiXCR to the reads. The repertoire holds 80,000 or so distinct CDR3 sequences, with about 24% as singletons. This sample comprised CD8+ T cells from cultured PBMCs, obtained from culture after CMV antigen stimulation. The receptors come from a human donor in good health (CMV status not recorded). Some clones in this sample may be carry-over from other donors' samples. CDR3s leave out the opening cysteine and the closing phenylalanine or tryptophan. The order of the fields is V gene, CDR3 protein.

TRBV12-3/TRBV12-4	ASSRLAGGRAPDGEQF
TRBV11-2	ASSLGAGGVGDTQY
TRBV11-2	ASRLEANTDTQY
TRBV7-9	ASSPLGRGREDEKLF
TRBV19	ASSDRAGYGYT
TRBV9	ASTSAAGGSETQY
TRBV18	ASSPPSQEYYGYT
TRBV27	ASSPYSNQPQH
TRBV4-3	ASSPERGGGADTQY
TRBV24-1	ATSDSTGGSYEQY